Listed below are T cell receptor beta chains from one sample, sequenced in a study of cytomegalovirus exposure and HLA in healthy donors. The table came from immunoSEQ multiplex PCR; TCRdb's copy has only in-frame clones and leaves some out. The data contain under 200,000 clones, approximately 80% of them singletons. Specimen: PBMCs. These receptors were taken from a woman in her twenties or thirties in good health and CMV-seronegative. The CDR3 runs from the conserved cysteine through the conserved F or W. A D gene is named only where the DNA matches it firmly. Rows may omit the clone size; those that give it use once, few, many or a size class.

clone_size	d_call	v_call	j_call	cdr3_aa	cdr3_nt
NA	NA	TRBV19	TRBJ1-5	CASSSRGTGSNQPQHF	TGTGCCAGTAGCAGCAGGGGCACGGGGAGCAATCAGCCCCAGCATTTT
few	TRBD1	TRBV2	TRBJ1-4	CASSEQGGLHEKLFF	TGTGCCAGCAGTGAACAGGGGGGCTTACATGAAAAACTGTTTTTT
NA	NA	TRBV5-1	TRBJ2-2	CASSAGDTGELFF	TGCGCCAGCAGCGCGGGTGACACCGGGGAGCTGTTTTTT
NA	TRBD1	TRBV27	TRBJ2-7	CASSLGQTYEQYF	TGTGCCAGCAGTTTGGGACAGACCTACGAGCAGTACTTC
NA	NA	TRBV6-6	TRBJ2-7	CASSFDLGTVYEQYF	TGTGCCAGCAGTTTCGATCTGGGGACTGTTTACGAGCAGTACTTC
NA	TRBD2	TRBV7-2	TRBJ2-7	CASSLASGPYEQYF	TGTGCCAGCAGCTTAGCTAGCGGGCCCTACGAGCAGTACTTC
NA	TRBD1	TRBV5-1	TRBJ2-7	CASSPQGASNEQYF	TGCGCCAGCAGCCCCCAGGGGGCGAGTAACGAGCAGTACTTC
NA	NA	TRBV10-3	TRBJ1-1	CAISESPGATEAFF	TGTGCCATCAGTGAGTCTCCTGGGGCCACTGAAGCTTTCTTT
NA	NA	TRBV6-1	TRBJ1-2	CASKIPAGIGYGYTF	TGTGCCAGCAAAATTCCCGCGGGCATTGGCTATGGCTACACCTTC
NA	TRBD1	TRBV6-1	TRBJ2-7	CASSPQGALTYEQYF	TGTGCCAGCAGCCCCCAGGGGGCGCTGACCTACGAGCAGTACTTC
NA	TRBD1	TRBV4-3	TRBJ2-5	CASSPRTGSWETQYF	TGCGCCAGCAGCCCTCGGACAGGATCTTGGGAGACCCAGTACTTC
NA	NA	TRBV7-9	TRBJ1-2	CASSLALGGSGAGYTF	TGTGCCAGCAGCTTAGCGCTGGGGGGGTCAGGTGCTGGCTACACCTTC
NA	TRBD2	TRBV4-3	TRBJ2-1	CASSVDSGRSYEQFF	TGCGCCAGCAGCGTAGACAGCGGGAGATCCTATGAGCAGTTCTTC
NA	TRBD1	TRBV7-2	TRBJ2-5	CASRGTGGSQTQYF	TGTGCCAGCCGCGGGACAGGGGGGTCGCAGACCCAGTACTTC
few	TRBD2	TRBV6-1	TRBJ2-3	CASSDVAGRDTQYF	TGTGCCAGCAGTGACGTAGCGGGGAGGGATACGCAGTATTTT
NA	NA	TRBV29-1	TRBJ2-7	CSGGFGYEQYF	TGCAGCGGGGGCTTCGGCTACGAGCAGTACTTC
NA	NA	TRBV25-1	TRBJ1-1	CASSESGIYTEAFF	TGTGCCAGCAGTGAATCAGGGATTTACACTGAAGCTTTCTTT
NA	NA	TRBV19	TRBJ2-7	CASSISGVSYEQYF	TGTGCCAGTAGTATATCGGGGGTCTCCTACGAGCAGTACTTC
NA	NA	TRBV19	TRBJ2-5	CASSQIGGGGETQYF	TGTGCCAGTAGCCAGATAGGGGGTGGGGGTGAGACCCAGTACTTC
NA	NA	TRBV2	TRBJ2-2	CASSPLGATGELFF	TGTGCCAGCAGCCCGTTGGGGGCTACCGGGGAGCTGTTTTTT
NA	NA	TRBV30	TRBJ1-5	CASTEGGGQPQHF	TGTGCTTCGACAGAGGGAGGGGGTCAGCCCCAGCATTTT
NA	TRBD2	TRBV27	TRBJ2-7	CASSPRRLASYEQYF	TGTGCCAGCAGTCCCCGTCGACTAGCGAGCTACGAGCAGTACTTC
few	TRBD2	TRBV7-9	TRBJ2-1	CASSSLTSGRRGYNEQFF	TGTGCCAGCAGCTCTCTAACTAGCGGGAGGAGGGGCTACAATGAGCAGTTCTTC
NA	NA	TRBV19	TRBJ1-5	CASSIGREYQPQHF	TGTGCCAGTAGTATAGGCCGGGAATATCAGCCCCAGCATTTT
NA	NA	TRBV9	TRBJ2-1	CASSPRGAVGEQFF	TGTGCCAGCAGCCCCCGGGGGGCTGTGGGTGAGCAGTTCTTC
NA	NA	TRBV27	TRBJ2-1	CASSFPLLKRYSYNEQFF	TGTGCCAGCAGTTTTCCCCTTTTGAAGCGATACTCCTACAATGAGCAGTTCTTC
NA	TRBD2	TRBV15	TRBJ2-3	CATSRRTSGGVGTDTQYF	TGTGCCACCAGCCGGAGGACTAGCGGGGGGGTTGGGACAGATACGCAGTATTTT
NA	NA	TRBV4-2	TRBJ1-1	CASRQVNTEAFF	TGTGCCAGCAGACAGGTGAACACTGAAGCTTTCTTT
NA	TRBD1	TRBV7-6	TRBJ2-5	CASSTRQGRGEETQYF	TGTGCCAGCAGCACCCGACAGGGGCGGGGAGAAGAGACCCAGTACTTC
NA	TRBD2	TRBV5-4	TRBJ2-3	CASRPGGAASTDTQYF	TGTGCCAGCCGGCCGGGGGGAGCGGCTAGCACAGATACGCAGTATTTT
NA	TRBD1	TRBV19	TRBJ2-7	CASSMGTVSYEQYF	TGTGCCAGTAGTATGGGGACAGTCTCCTACGAGCAGTACTTC
NA	NA	TRBV5-1	TRBJ1-5	CASSLGVGVGNQPQHF	TGCGCCAGCAGCTTGGGAGTTGGAGTAGGCAATCAGCCCCAGCATTTT
NA	TRBD1	TRBV27	TRBJ2-7	CASSLERDRANEQYF	TGTGCCAGCAGTCTTGAGCGGGACAGGGCCAACGAGCAGTACTTC
NA	NA	TRBV7-9	TRBJ2-3	CASSRLAYADTQYF	TGTGCCAGCAGCCGCCTAGCGTACGCAGATACGCAGTATTTT
NA	NA	TRBV7-9	TRBJ2-7	CASSSSPGSAYEQYF	TGTGCCAGCAGCTCCTCTCCCGGGAGTGCGTACGAGCAGTACTTC
NA	TRBD1	TRBV9	TRBJ1-1	CASSGGQGNTEAFF	TGTGCCAGCAGCGGTGGACAGGGGAACACTGAAGCTTTCTTT
few	NA	TRBV9	TRBJ2-2	CASSVPGVSPSTNTGELFF	TGTGCCAGCAGCGTACCAGGGGTTTCCCCTTCAACGAACACCGGGGAGCTGTTTTTT
NA	NA	TRBV4-1	TRBJ1-3	CASSRRGDGNTIYF	TGCGCCAGCAGCCGCCGGGGTGACGGAAACACCATATATTTT
NA	NA	TRBV6-5	TRBJ1-1	CASSYSMSANGEAFF	TGTGCCAGCAGTTACTCGATGAGCGCCAACGGGGAAGCTTTCTTT
NA	NA	TRBV6-6	TRBJ1-2	CASSPTENNYGYTF	TGTGCCAGCAGTCCTACCGAGAATAACTATGGCTACACCTTC
few	TRBD2	TRBV15	TRBJ2-7	CATRWTSGSHEQYF	TGTGCCACCAGATGGACTAGCGGGAGCCACGAGCAGTACTTC
once	NA	TRBV19	TRBJ1-1	CASSVDRAYFVNTEAFF	TGTGCCAGTAGTGTGGACAGAGCCTACTTTGTGAACACTGAAGCTTTCTTT
NA	TRBD2	TRBV7-2	TRBJ2-1	CASSWSQTSGSYNEQFF	TGTGCCAGCAGCTGGTCCCAGACTAGCGGCTCCTACAATGAGCAGTTCTTC
NA	TRBD2	TRBV7-6	TRBJ2-1	CASSSGFLGTSGSHEQFF	TGTGCCAGCAGCTCTGGATTTTTGGGGACTAGCGGGAGTCATGAGCAGTTCTTC
NA	TRBD1	TRBV7-3	TRBJ2-1	CASSQPGQGNNEQFF	TGTGCCAGCAGCCAACCGGGACAGGGGAACAATGAGCAGTTCTTC
NA	NA	TRBV18	TRBJ1-2	CASSLDSFNYGYTF	TGTGCCAGCTCACTCGACAGCTTTAACTATGGCTACACCTTC
NA	NA	TRBV19	TRBJ2-6	CASSISDGVGANVLTF	TGTGCCAGTAGTATATCGGACGGGGTTGGGGCCAACGTCCTGACTTTC
NA	TRBD1	TRBV27	TRBJ1-1	CASKNNHRGMNTEAFF	TGTGCCAGCAAAAACAACCACAGGGGGATGAACACTGAAGCTTTCTTT
NA	NA	TRBV7-3	TRBJ2-1	CASSPNGAYNEQFF	TGTGCCAGCAGCCCTAATGGTGCCTACAATGAGCAGTTCTTC
NA	TRBD1	TRBV9	TRBJ2-1	CASSVKTGTDNEQFF	TGTGCCAGCAGCGTAAAAACCGGGACAGACAATGAGCAGTTCTTC
NA	TRBD2	TRBV6-6	TRBJ2-7	CASTLAGATYEQYF	TGTGCCAGCACCCTAGCGGGCGCAACCTACGAGCAGTACTTC